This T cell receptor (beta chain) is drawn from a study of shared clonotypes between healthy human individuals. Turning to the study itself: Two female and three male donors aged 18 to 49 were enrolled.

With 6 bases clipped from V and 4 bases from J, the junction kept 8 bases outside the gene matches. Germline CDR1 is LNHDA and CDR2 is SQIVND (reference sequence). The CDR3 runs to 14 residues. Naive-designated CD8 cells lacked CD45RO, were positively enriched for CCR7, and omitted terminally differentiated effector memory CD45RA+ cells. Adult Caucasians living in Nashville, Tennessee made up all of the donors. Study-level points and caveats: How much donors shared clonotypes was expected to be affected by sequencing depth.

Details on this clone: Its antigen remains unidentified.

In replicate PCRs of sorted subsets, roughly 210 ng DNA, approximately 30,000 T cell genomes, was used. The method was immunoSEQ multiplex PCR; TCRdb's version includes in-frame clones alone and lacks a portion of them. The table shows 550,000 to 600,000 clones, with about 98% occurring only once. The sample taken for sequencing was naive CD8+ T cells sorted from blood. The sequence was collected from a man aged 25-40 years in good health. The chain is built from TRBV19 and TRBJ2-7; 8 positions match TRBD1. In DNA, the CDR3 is TGTGCCAGTAGCGTACCGGGACAGGAGTACGAGCAGTACTTC. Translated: CASSVPGQEYEQYF.